The rows below give T cell receptor beta chains drawn from one sample of a study of shared clonotypes between healthy human individuals. The protocol was immunoSEQ multiplex PCR, while the TCRdb copy is restricted to in-frame clones and leaves out a portion. The table records about 1.4 million clones, roughly 96% of them present only once. What was sequenced was naive CD4+ T cells sorted from blood. The source is a man aged 25 to 40 in good health. The CDR3 runs from the conserved cysteine through the conserved F or W. D genes are given only for firm matches.

CDR3aa: CATSRGARLGGGTDTQYF
CDR3nt: TGTGCCACCAGCAGAGGGGCCCGGTTGGGGGGCGGCACAGATACGCAGTATTTT
v_gene: TRBV15
len: 18
j_gene: TRBJ2-3
d_gene: NA

CDR3aa: CASSSLQGNEQFF
CDR3nt: TGTGCCAGCAGCTCCTTACAGGGCAATGAGCAGTTCTTC
v_gene: TRBV5-5
len: 13
j_gene: TRBJ2-1
d_gene: NA

CDR3aa: CASSQLLAGVSNTGELFF
CDR3nt: TGCGCCAGCAGCCAGCTACTAGCGGGAGTGTCGAACACCGGGGAGCTGTTTTTT
v_gene: TRBV4-3
len: 18
j_gene: TRBJ2-2
d_gene: TRBD2

CDR3aa: CASSPPGGPYNEQFF
CDR3nt: TGTGCCAGCTCACCGCCTGGCGGGCCCTACAATGAGCAGTTCTTC
v_gene: TRBV18
len: 15
j_gene: TRBJ2-1
d_gene: NA

CDR3aa: CASSIDLRQGSYEQYF
CDR3nt: TGTGCCAGTAGTATAGATCTTAGGCAGGGGTCCTACGAGCAGTACTTC
v_gene: TRBV19
len: 16
j_gene: TRBJ2-7
d_gene: NA

CDR3aa: CASSLDGQRTDTQYF
CDR3nt: TGCGCCAGCAGCTTGGATGGACAGAGGACAGATACGCAGTATTTT
v_gene: TRBV5-1
len: 15
j_gene: TRBJ2-3
d_gene: NA

CDR3aa: CAWRRSGGNNEQFF
CDR3nt: TGTGCCTGGAGACGAAGCGGGGGAAACAATGAGCAGTTCTTC
v_gene: TRBV30
len: 14
j_gene: TRBJ2-1
d_gene: TRBD2

CDR3aa: CASSLLTGELFF
CDR3nt: TGTGCCAGCAGTTTATTGACCGGGGAGCTGTTTTTT
v_gene: TRBV27
len: 12
j_gene: TRBJ2-2
d_gene: NA

CDR3aa: CAGGSNTGELFF
CDR3nt: TGTGCGGGGGGTTCGAACACCGGGGAGCTGTTTTTT
v_gene: TRBV2
len: 12
j_gene: TRBJ2-2
d_gene: NA

CDR3aa: CASKKTGGGNTIYF
CDR3nt: TGCGCCAGCAAAAAAACAGGGGGAGGAAACACCATATATTTT
v_gene: TRBV5-1
len: 14
j_gene: TRBJ1-3
d_gene: TRBD1

CDR3aa: CASSVLAGGPQNTGELFF
CDR3nt: TGTGCCAGCAGCGTTCTAGCGGGAGGGCCTCAAAACACCGGGGAGCTGTTTTTT
v_gene: TRBV9
len: 18
j_gene: TRBJ2-2
d_gene: TRBD2

CDR3aa: CASSAYRGRRFEQYF
CDR3nt: TGTGCCAGCAGCGCCTACAGGGGGCGCCGGTTCGAGCAGTACTTC
v_gene: TRBV11-2
len: 15
j_gene: TRBJ2-7
d_gene: TRBD1

CDR3aa: CASSLPLGSTDTQYF
CDR3nt: TGTGCCAGCAGTTTACCCCTGGGATCCACAGATACGCAGTATTTT
v_gene: TRBV28
len: 15
j_gene: TRBJ2-3
d_gene: NA